The clone carrying this T cell receptor (beta chain) was counted at least ten times. The data stem from a study of T cells in Graves' hyperthyroidism and ophthalmopathy. Authors of the study amplified TCR beta CDR3 regions from RNA transcripts. The TCR CDR3 first-round RT-PCR relied on the HTBI primer set. TCRdb reprocessed the multiplex PCR reads with MiXCR, giving one entry per CDR3 protein. In the table there are around 400,000 distinct CDR3 sequences, around 15% of which are singletons. Germline V gives CDR1 SGHVS, CDR2 FQNEAQ. Trimming stripped 4 bases from V and 1 base from J, with 16 bases between. The CDR3 length is 17 residues.

This clonotype originated in a woman aged 55-70 years with Graves' ophthalmopathy. This chain uses TRBV7-8 with TRBJ2-2, with D maybe TRBD1 (6 bases). What was sequenced was blood. CDR3 in DNA: TGTGCCAGCAGCTCCCGCCAGGGGAACCAGAACACCGGGGAGCTGTTTTTT. This translates into CASSSRQGNQNTGELFF.